The TCR beta chain described here comes from a study of blood T cell repertoires in COVID-19. Study-level background: Specimens from acute and convalescent COVID-19 originated in the United States, Italy and Spain. PBMCs, B-cell-depleted T cells, or T cells were the source of the cDNA or gDNA that made up the material.

TCRdb keeps only in-frame clones here, not all; method: immunoSEQ multiplex PCR. There are 380,000 or so clones in the sample; approximately 89% occur only once, and 1% to 1.5% lies in the top ten. Participants had their cohort set by participant-reported clinical history. For this clone: Additional DNA sequences in this sample encode the identical CDR3.

Germline CDR1 is SGHRS and CDR2 is YFSETQ. V lost 2 bases, J lost 1 base, and 2 bases stayed unmatched. CDR3 length: 14 residues. The rearrangement links TRBV5-1 to TRBJ1-1; 7 bases match TRBD1. The sample consisted of PBMCs or T cells enriched from blood (not recorded which). The clonotype comes from a man aged 25 to 40 who had recovered from COVID-19. CDR3 loop: CASSLGGGNTEAFF. The CDR3 coding sequence is TGCGCCAGCAGCTTAGGGGGCGGGAACACTGAAGCTTTCTTT.